The T cell receptor (beta chain) described here comes from a study of CD8+ T cells in alopecia areata. Across the study: For the treated group, dosing was oral tofacitinib at 5 to 10 mg twice daily. Points from the study as a whole: Higher clonality than in normal scalp was seen in lesional scalp, especially alopecia totalis/universalis. There were many expanded lesional clones persisting in scalp and blood during tofacitinib.

RNA extraction and reverse transcription yielded cDNA as sequencing template. Sequencing was performed with immunoSEQ multiplex PCR; in TCRdb, only in-frame clones are kept and a portion is missing. This table holds around 190,000 clones, roughly 66% found once. Specified treatment: oral pan-JAK inhibitor, 5-10 mg twice daily. A word on this clone: What it binds is not known.

Germline V gene sequence: CDR1 GTSNPN, CDR2 SVGIG (reference sequence). The CDR3 has 15 residues. V lost 3 bases to trimming and J lost 2 bases; unmatched junction nucleotides: 6. The starting material was CD4+ T cells sorted from blood, obtained at week 24, from a patient treated with tofacitinib. The genes are TRBV30 and TRBJ1-3; 8 bases are a match to TRBD1. This sequence was found in a human donor with alopecia areata. The CDR3 spells CAWSDLRGPGNTIYF. DNA for the CDR3: TGTGCCTGGAGCGACCTCAGGGGGCCTGGAAACACCATATATTTT.